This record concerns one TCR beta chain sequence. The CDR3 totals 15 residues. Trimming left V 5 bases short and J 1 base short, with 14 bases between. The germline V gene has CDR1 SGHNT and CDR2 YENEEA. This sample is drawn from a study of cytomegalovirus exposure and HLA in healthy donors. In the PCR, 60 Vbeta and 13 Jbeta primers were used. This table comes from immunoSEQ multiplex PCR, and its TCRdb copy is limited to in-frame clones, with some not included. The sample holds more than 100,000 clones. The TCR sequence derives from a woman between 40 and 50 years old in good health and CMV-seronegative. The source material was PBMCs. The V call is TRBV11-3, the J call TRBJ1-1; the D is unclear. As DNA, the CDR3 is TGTGCCAGCAGCCCAGAGGGAGGGAGGAACACTGAAGCTTTCTTT. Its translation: CASSPEGGRNTEAFF.